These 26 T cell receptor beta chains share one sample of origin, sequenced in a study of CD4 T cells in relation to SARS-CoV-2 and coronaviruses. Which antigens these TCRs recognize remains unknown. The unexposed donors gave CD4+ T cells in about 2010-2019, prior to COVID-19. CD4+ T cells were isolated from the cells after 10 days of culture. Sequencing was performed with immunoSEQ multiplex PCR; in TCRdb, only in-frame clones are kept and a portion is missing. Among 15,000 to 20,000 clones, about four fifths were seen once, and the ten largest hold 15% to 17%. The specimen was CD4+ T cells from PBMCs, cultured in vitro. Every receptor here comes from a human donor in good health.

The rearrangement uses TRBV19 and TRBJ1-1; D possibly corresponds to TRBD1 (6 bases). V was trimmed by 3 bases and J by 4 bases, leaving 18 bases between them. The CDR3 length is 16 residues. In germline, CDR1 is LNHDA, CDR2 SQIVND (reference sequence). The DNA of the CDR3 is TGTGCCAGTAGTATTGTAACAGGGTCCTTCACCACTGAAGCTTTCTTT. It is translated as CASSIVTGSFTTEAFF.

The CDR3 bases are TGTGCCACCAGCAGAGCTGACGGAATCTACGAGCAGTACTTC. This translates into CATSRADGIYEQYF. The rearrangement uses TRBV15 and TRBJ2-7; D remains unclear. The CDR3 extends over 14 amino acids. Per the germline V gene, CDR1 is LNHNV and CDR2 is YYDKDF (reference sequence). V was clipped by 1 base and J by 3 bases, with 10 bases between them.

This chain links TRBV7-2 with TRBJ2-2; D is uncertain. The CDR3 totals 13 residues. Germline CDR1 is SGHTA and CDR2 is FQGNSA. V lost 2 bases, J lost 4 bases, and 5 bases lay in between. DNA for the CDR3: TGTGCCAGCAGCTTATCGGTCACCGGGGAGCTGTTTTTT. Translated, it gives CASSLSVTGELFF.

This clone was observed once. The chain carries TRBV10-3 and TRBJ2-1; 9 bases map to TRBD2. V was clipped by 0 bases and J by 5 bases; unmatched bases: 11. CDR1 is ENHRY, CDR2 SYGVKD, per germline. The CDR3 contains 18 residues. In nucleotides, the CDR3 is TGTGCCATCAGTGAGTCGGGACACTACCTAGCGGGGAACAATGAGCAGTTCTTC. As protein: CAISESGHYLAGNNEQFF.

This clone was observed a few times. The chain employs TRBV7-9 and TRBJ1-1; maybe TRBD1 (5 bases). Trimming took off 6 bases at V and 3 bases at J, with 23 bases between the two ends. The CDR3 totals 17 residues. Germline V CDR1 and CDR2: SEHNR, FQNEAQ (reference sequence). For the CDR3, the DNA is TGTGCCAGCAGATCCAGCTTTCCAGGGCCATTGGACACTGAAGCTTTCTTT. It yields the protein CASRSSFPGPLDTEAFF.

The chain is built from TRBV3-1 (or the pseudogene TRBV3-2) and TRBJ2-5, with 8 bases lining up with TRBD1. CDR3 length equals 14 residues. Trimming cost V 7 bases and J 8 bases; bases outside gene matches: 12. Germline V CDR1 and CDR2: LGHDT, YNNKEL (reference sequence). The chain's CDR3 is CASNQDRARGTQYF. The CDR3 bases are TGTGCCAGCAACCAGGACAGGGCCCGGGGAACCCAGTACTTC.

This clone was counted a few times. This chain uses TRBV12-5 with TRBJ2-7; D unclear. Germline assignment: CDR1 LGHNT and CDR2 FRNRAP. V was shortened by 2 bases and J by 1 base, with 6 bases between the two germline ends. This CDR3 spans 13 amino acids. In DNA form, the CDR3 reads TGTGCTAGTGGTTTGACAGAGTCCTACGAGCAGTACTTC. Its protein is CASGLTESYEQYF.

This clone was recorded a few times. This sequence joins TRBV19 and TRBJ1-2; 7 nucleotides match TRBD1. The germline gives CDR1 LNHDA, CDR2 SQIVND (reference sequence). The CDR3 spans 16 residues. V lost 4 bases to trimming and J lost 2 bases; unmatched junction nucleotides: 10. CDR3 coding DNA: TGTGCCAGTAGTACGGAGGGGGCTAGGGCGAACTATGGCTACACCTTC. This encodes CASSTEGARANYGYTF.

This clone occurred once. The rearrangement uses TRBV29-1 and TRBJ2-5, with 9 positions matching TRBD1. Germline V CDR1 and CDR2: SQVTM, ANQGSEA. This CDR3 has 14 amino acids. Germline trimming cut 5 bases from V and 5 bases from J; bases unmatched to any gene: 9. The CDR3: CSVLGQGILETQYF. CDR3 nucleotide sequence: TGCAGCGTTCTCGGACAGGGGATCCTGGAGACCCAGTACTTC.

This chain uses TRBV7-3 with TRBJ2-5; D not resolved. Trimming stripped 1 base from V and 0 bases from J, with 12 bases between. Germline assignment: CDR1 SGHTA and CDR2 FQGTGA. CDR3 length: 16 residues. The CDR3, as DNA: TGTGCCAGCAGCTTAATAGTGCTGGGGTACCAAGAGACCCAGTACTTC. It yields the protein CASSLIVLGYQETQYF. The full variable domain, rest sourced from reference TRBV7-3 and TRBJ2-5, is GAGVSQTPSNKVTEKGKYVELRCDPISGHTALYWYRQSLGQGPEFLIYFQGTGAADDSGLPNDRFFAVRPEGSVSTLKIQRTERGDSAVYLCASSLIVLGYQETQYFGPGTRLLVL.

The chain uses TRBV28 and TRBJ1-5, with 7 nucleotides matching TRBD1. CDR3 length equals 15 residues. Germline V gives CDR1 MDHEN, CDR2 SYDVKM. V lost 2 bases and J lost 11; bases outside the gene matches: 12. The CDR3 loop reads CASSLVGGGGSTQHF. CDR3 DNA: TGTGCCAGCAGTTTAGTAGGGGGCGGAGGGTCGACCCAGCATTTT.

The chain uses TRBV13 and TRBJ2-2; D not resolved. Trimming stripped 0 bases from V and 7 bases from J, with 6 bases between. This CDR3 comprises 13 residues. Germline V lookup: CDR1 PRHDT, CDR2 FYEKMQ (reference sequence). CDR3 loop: CASSLGVHGELFF. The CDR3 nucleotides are TGTGCCAGCAGCTTAGGGGTCCACGGGGAGCTGTTTTTT.

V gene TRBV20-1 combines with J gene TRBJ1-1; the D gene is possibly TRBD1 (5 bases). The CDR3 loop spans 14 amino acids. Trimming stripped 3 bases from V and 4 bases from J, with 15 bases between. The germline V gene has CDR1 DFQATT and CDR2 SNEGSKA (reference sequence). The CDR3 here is CSASSGGVSTEAFF. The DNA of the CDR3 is TGCAGTGCTAGTTCGGGGGGGGTCTCCACTGAAGCTTTCTTT.

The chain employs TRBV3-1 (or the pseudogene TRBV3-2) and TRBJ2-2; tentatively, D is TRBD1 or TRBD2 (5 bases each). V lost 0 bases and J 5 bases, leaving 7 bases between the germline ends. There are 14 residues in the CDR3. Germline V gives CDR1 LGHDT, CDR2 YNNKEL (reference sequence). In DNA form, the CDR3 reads TGTGCCAGCAGCCAAGATGGGGGTACCGGGGAGCTGTTTTTT. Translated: CASSQDGGTGELFF.

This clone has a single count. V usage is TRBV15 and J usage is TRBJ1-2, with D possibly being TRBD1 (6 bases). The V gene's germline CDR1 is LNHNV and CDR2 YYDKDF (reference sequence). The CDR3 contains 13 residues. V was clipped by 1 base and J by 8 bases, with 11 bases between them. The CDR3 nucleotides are TGTGCCACCAGCAGAGTTAGGGGGGGCGGCTACACCTTC. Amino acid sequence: CATSRVRGGGYTF.

The CDR3 reads CASSADRGGHEQYF. CDR3 nucleotides: TGTGCCAGCAGCGCCGACAGGGGAGGACACGAGCAGTACTTC. The chain joins TRBV6-5 to TRBJ2-7; the match to TRBD1 covers 8 bases. V shed 6 bases, J shed 5 bases, and the junction held 9 bases outside the gene matches. CDR3 length: 14 amino acids. Germline V lookup: CDR1 MNHEY, CDR2 SVGAGI.

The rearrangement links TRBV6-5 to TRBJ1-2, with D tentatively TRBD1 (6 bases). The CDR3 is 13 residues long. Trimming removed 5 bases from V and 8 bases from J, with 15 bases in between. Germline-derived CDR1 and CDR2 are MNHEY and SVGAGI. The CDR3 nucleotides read TGTGCCAGCAGTAATAACAGGGTTGGGGGCTACACCTTC. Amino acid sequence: CASSNNRVGGYTF.

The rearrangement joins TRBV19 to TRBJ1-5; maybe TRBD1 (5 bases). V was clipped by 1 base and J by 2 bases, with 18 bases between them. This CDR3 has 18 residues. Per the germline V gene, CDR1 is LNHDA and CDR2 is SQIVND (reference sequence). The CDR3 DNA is TGTGCCAGTAGTATAGGCCCCCTCGCAGGGACTCGCAATCAGCCCCAGCATTTT. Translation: CASSIGPLAGTRNQPQHF.

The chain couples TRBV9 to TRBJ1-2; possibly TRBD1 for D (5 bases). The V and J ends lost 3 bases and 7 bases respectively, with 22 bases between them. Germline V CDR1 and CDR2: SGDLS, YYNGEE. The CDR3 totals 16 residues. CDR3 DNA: TGTGCCAGCAGCGGGGGACTTTCGGGTAATAGCCGTGGCTACACCTTC. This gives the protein CASSGGLSGNSRGYTF. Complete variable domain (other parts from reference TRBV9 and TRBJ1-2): DSGVTQTPKHLITATGQRVTLRCSPRSGDLSVYWYQQSLDQGLQFLIQYYNGEERAKGNILERFSAQQFPDLHSELNLSSLELGDSALYFCASSGGLSGNSRGYTFGSGTRLTVV.

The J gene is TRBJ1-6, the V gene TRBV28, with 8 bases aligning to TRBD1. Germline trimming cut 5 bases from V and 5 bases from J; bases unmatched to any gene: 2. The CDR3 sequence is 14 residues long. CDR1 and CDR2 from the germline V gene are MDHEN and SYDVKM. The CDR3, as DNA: TGTGCCAGCAGTCCGGGACAGGATAATTCACCCCTCCACTTT. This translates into CASSPGQDNSPLHF.

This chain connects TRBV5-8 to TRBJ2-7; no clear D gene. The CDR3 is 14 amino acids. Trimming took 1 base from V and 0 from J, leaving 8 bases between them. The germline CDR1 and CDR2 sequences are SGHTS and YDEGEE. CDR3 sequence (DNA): TGTGCCAGCAGCTTGTGGCAGCTCTCCTACGAGCAGTACTTC. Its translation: CASSLWQLSYEQYF.

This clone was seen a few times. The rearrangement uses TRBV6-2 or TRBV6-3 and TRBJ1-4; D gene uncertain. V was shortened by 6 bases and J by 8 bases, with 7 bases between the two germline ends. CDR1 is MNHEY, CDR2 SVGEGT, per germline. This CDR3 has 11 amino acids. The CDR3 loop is CASSTGEKLFF. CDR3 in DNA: TGTGCCAGCAGCACGGGAGAAAAACTGTTTTTT.

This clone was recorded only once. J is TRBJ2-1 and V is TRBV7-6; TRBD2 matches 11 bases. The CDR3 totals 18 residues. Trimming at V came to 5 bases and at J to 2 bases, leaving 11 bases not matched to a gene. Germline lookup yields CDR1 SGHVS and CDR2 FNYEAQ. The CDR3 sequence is CASSITPTSGDTYNEQFF. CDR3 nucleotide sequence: TGTGCCAGCAGCATAACACCGACTAGCGGGGACACCTACAATGAGCAGTTCTTC.

In nucleotides, the CDR3 is TGTGCCAGCAGACAGGGTAGCCAGCCCCAGCATTTT. Encoded protein: CASRQGSQPQHF. The chain employs TRBV3-1 (or the pseudogene TRBV3-2) and TRBJ1-5, with D possibly TRBD1 on 6 matching bases. The germline CDR1 and CDR2 sequences are LGHDT and YNNKEL (reference sequence). This CDR3 comprises 12 residues. The V and J ends lost 6 bases and 7 bases respectively, with 10 bases between them.

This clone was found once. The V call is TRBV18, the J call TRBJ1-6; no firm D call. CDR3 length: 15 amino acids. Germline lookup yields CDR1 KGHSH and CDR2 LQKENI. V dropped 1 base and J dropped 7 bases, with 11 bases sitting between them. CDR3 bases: TGTGCCAGCTCACCACAGGCCGCAGAAAATTCACCCCTCCACTTT. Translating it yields CASSPQAAENSPLHF.

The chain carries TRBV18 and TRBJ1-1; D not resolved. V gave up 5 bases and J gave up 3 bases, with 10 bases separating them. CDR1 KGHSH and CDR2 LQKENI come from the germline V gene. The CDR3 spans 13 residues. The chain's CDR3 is CASSTGGDTEAFF. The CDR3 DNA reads TGTGCCAGCTCAACCGGAGGCGACACTGAAGCTTTCTTT.